This T cell receptor (beta chain) was captured in a study of T-cell reconstitution after alpha-beta-depleted transplantation in children. The table lists this clonotype with a few counts. This sample's TCRbeta library carried unique molecular identifier barcodes. One entry per CDR3 protein results from TCRdb running MiXCR on the PCR reads. Here the sample spans 600,000 to 800,000 distinct CDR3 sequences, approximately 14% being singletons. There are 16 residues in the CDR3. Germline values: CDR1 SGHRS, CDR2 YFSETQ. V was pared by 2 bases and J by 4 bases, with 9 bases of the junction left unmatched. This material consisted of PBMCs, taken before TCRalphabeta/CD19-depleted stem cell transplant. This TCR was sampled from a girl between 2 and 10 years old with congenital amegakaryocytic thrombocytopenia, due to receive a stem cell transplant. The chain combines TRBV5-1 with TRBJ2-1; 7 nucleotides match TRBD1. The CDR3 DNA sequence: TGCGCCAGCAGCTTTTCAGGGGGAGCCATTTACAATGAGCAGTTCTTC. It codes for CASSFSGGAIYNEQFF.